These 5 T cell receptor beta chains share one sample of origin, sequenced in a study of blood T cell repertoires in COVID-19. TCRdb's table, derived via immunoSEQ multiplex PCR, lists solely in-frame clones and lacks some. The sample yields around 190,000 clones, around 83% seen once. The sample taken for sequencing was peripheral blood. Every receptor here comes from a woman in her 70s with COVID-19, enrolled during active disease.

The chain uses TRBV5-5 and TRBJ1-6; perhaps TRBD1 as D (5 bases). Germline CDR1 reads SGHKS; CDR2 reads YYEKEE (reference sequence). V shed 3 bases and J shed 9 bases, with 10 bases lying between them. The CDR3 is 13 amino acids. CDR3 bases: TGTGCCAGCAGCTCCCTGGGGGGTTCACCCCTCCACTTT. Translation gives CASSSLGGSPLHF.

The rearrangement joins TRBV27 to TRBJ2-1; 12 nucleotides line up with TRBD2. CDR1 and CDR2 from the germline V gene are MNHEY and SMNVEV (reference sequence). This CDR3 has 16 residues. The V and J ends lost 5 bases and 5 bases, in that order; junction bases with no gene match: 7. Here the CDR3 DNA reads TGTGCCAGCAGTAAGATGGGACTAGCGGGTAACAATGAGCAGTTCTTC. It translates to CASSKMGLAGNNEQFF.

The chain carries TRBV2 and TRBJ2-3, with 7 bases aligning to TRBD2. The trim removed 7 bases at V and 4 bases at J, leaving 8 bases unmatched. CDR1 and CDR2 from the germline V gene are SNHLY and FYNNEI. The CDR3 extends over 14 amino acids. CDR3 sequence: CASTRGRVPDTQYF. The CDR3 bases are TGTGCCAGCACACGCGGGAGAGTCCCAGATACGCAGTATTTT.

The V and J genes are TRBV5-1 and TRBJ2-1; TRBD2 aligns across 8 bases. The ends lost 0 bases at V and 5 bases at J; junction bases unmatched: 4. The CDR3 is made up of 15 amino acids. From germline, CDR1 is SGHRS and CDR2 YFSETQ. The CDR3 nucleotides are TGCGCCAGCAGCTTGGAACTAGCGGCGAACAATGAGCAGTTCTTC. It yields the protein CASSLELAANNEQFF.

The chain uses TRBV6-2 or TRBV6-3 and TRBJ1-1; 8 bases align to TRBD1. With 6 bases clipped from V and 5 bases from J, the junction kept 8 bases outside the gene matches. The CDR3 loop spans 14 amino acids. Germline V CDR1 and CDR2: MNHEY, SVGEGT. Written as DNA, the CDR3 is TGTGCCAGCAGCCGGACAGGGCAGTGGACTGAAGCTTTCTTT. Encoded protein: CASSRTGQWTEAFF.